The entry below gives a single T cell receptor (beta chain) sequence along with its context. Its antigen remains undetermined. Base quality data are lacking; no much larger clone is found one base away. The data belong to a study of shared T cell receptors in the human thymus (dated by TCRdb to 2020 to 2023). Regarding the study in general: The study investigated the way shared, self-reactive T-cell receptor alpha chains are produced in the human thymus.

From cysteine to phenylalanine, the CDR3 is 16 amino acids long. The retained sequence is limited to the CDR3, 48 bases, with the frame set at the first base. CDR1 LNHNV and CDR2 YYDKDF are derived from the germline V gene (reference sequence). Deletion took 3 bases off V and 1 base off J, with a span of 15 bases between the germline ends. The library came from the immunoSEQ multiplex PCR assay. This is the immuneACCESS table as TCRdb keeps it, with only in-frame sequences that have V and J called. A part of the clones is gone; compared with another copy, unresolved V genes explain less than half, and the rest is unexplained. For this sample the table gives around 730,000 clones, of which approximately 85% were detected only once. The ten most abundant clones make up under 0.012% of the sample. These sequences were also reported in another study, on human thymus T cells. As described in the second report: The donors were immunologically healthy infants in Finland who had open corrective cardiac surgery for congenital heart defects. Thymus tissue was collected as surgical resects that were removed during corrective cardiac surgery. Usage of V and J gene segments appeared to be biased in both the thymic and the peripheral blood repertoires. Highly overlapping thymic TCR repertoires among unrelated individuals were reported in the related research. TCR alpha and beta repertoires from roughly eight infant thymus samples and a few related peripheral blood samples were characterized in the study. The infant donors were about 6 to 250 days old, and the cohort included several males and a couple of females. After being mechanically released from the tissue, thymocytes were kept at -70 degrees C in pellets of about 10-33 million cells. A QIAsymphony instrument was used to extract genomic DNA from frozen cell pellets. TCRB and TCRAD loci were amplified from a standardized quantity of quality-controlled genomic DNA using the immunoSEQ multiplex PCR assay. The V(D)J region was spanned by amplicons of a length sufficient to cover the CDR3 and to identify V and J genes. Amplicon sequencing was performed on an Illumina platform through the commercial immunoSEQ service. Primer bias and sequencing errors were corrected using previously described methods, and TCRAD and TCRB definitions followed the IMGT database. Repertoires were analysed with immunoSEQ Analyzer 3.0 and VDJTools, covering basic statistics, V/J segment usage, diversity estimates, rarefaction and pairwise overlap. To estimate diversity, the Chao1, ChaoE, Efron-Thisted, Shannon and inverse Simpson indices were applied, and diversity was also estimated on datasets down-sampled to the smallest sample. Repertoire overlap used strict matching of CDR3 nucleotide sequence, V gene and J gene, with Jaccard-based multidimensional scaling clustering. On average, approximately 790,000 unique TCRB clonotypes were obtained from thymus samples, compared with 65,000 to 90,000 from blood samples.

This clonotype originated in a girl less than two years old with a congenital heart defect. Donor details come from another sample of the same person, matched by shared clones. Sequencing was done on a sample of thymocytes. The V and J genes are TRBV15 and TRBJ1-1, with the D gene not clear enough to name. The DNA sequence is TGTGCCACCAGCAGGTCAAATCCTAAGCGGAACACTGAAGCTTTCTTT. Its protein reads: CATSRSNPKRNTEAFF.